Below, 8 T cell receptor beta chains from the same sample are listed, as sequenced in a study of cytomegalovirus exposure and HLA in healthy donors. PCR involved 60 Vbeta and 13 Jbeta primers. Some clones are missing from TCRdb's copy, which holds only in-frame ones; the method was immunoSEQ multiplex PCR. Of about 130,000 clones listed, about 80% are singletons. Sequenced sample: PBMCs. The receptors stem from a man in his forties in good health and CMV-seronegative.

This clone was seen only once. Here the CDR3 DNA reads TGTGCCAGTACCCCAACCGGGGCCGGGGAGCTGTTTTTT. Its translation is CASTPTGAGELFF. The chain joins TRBV19 to TRBJ2-2; D possibly corresponds to TRBD2 (5 bases). CDR1 is LNHDA, CDR2 SQIVND, per germline (reference sequence). This CDR3 has 13 residues. Trimming removed 7 bases at V and 6 bases at J, with 12 bases between.

The CDR3 DNA reads as TGTGCCAGTAGACAGGGGTGGCGGACCGTCAATCAGCCCCAGCATTTT. It encodes CASRQGWRTVNQPQHF. V usage is TRBV19 and J usage is TRBJ1-5, with TRBD1 matching 7 bases. Looked up from germline, CDR1 is LNHDA and CDR2 is SQIVND (reference sequence). This CDR3 has 16 amino acids. The V segment lost 6 bases and the J segment 3 bases; nucleotides outside the gene matches: 11.

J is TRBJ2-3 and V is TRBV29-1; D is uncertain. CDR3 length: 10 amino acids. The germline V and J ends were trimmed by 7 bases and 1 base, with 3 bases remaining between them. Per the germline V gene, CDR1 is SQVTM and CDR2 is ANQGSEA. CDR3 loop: CSAGTDTQYF. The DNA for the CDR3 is TGCAGCGCTGGCACAGATACGCAGTATTTT.

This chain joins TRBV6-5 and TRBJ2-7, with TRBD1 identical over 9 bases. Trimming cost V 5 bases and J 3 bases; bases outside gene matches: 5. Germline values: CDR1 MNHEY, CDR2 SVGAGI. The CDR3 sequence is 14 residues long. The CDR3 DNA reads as TGTGCCAGCAGTGCCGGGACAGGGATCTACGAGCAGTACTTC. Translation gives CASSAGTGIYEQYF.

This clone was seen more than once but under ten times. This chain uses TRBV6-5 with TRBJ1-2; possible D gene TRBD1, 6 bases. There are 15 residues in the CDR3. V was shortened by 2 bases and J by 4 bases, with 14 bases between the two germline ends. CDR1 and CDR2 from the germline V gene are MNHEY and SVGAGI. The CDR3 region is CASSYAGGQPYGYTF. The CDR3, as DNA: TGTGCCAGCAGTTACGCCGGAGGACAGCCCTATGGCTACACCTTC.

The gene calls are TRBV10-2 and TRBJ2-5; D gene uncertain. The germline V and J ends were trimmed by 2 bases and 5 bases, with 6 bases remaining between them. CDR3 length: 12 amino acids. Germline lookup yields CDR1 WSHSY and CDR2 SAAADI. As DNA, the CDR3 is TGCGCCAGCAGTGAGACCCGGGAGACCCAGTACTTC. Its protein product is CASSETRETQYF.

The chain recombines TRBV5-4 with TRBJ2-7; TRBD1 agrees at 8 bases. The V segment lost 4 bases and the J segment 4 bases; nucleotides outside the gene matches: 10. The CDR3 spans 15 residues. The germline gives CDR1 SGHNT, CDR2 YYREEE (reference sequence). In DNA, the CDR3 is TGTGCCAGCAGCCCGGGACAGGCGAATAATTACGAGCAGTACTTC. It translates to CASSPGQANNYEQYF.

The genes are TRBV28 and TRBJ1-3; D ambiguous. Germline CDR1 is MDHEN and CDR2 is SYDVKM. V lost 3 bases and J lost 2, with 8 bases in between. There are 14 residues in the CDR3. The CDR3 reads CASSFGGAGNTIYF. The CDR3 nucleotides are TGTGCCAGCAGTTTCGGAGGTGCTGGAAACACCATATATTTT.